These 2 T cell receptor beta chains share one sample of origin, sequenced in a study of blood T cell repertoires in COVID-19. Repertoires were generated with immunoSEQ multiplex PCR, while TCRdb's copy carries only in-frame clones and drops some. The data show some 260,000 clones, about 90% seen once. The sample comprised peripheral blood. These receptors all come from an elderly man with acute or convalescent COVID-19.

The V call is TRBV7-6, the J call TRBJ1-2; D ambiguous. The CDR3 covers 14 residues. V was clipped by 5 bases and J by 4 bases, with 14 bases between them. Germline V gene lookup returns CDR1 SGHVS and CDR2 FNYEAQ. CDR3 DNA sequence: TGTGCCAGCAGCCCCGAGGCGAGATCCTATGGCTACACCTTC. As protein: CASSPEARSYGYTF.

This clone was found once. CDR3 sequence: CASSPSWSASGYF. The CDR3 nucleotides are TGTGCCAGCAGTCCTAGTTGGAGCGCCTCGGGGTATTTT. The chain uses TRBV6-6 and TRBJ2-3; D gene uncertain. V shed 5 bases and J shed 14 bases, with 20 bases lying between them. This CDR3 spans 13 amino acids. Germline values: CDR1 MNHNY, CDR2 SVGAGI (reference sequence).